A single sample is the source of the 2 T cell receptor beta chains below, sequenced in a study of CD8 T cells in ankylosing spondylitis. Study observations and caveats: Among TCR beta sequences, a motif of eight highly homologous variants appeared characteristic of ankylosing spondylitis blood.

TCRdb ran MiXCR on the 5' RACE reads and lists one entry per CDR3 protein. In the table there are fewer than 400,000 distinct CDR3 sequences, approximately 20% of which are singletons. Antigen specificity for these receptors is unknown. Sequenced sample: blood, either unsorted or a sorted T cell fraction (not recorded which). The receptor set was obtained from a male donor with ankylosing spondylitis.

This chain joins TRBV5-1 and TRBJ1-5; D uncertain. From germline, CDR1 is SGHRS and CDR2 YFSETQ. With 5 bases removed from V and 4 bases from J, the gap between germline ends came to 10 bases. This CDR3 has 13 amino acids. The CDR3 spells CASRSGLNQPQHF. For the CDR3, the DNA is TGCGCCAGCAGGTCGGGCTTAAATCAGCCCCAGCATTTT.

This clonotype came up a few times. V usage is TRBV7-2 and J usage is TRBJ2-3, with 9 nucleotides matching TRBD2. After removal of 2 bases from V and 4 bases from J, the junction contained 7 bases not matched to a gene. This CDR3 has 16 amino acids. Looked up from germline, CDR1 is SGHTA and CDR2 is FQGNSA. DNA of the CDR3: TGTGCCAGCAGCTTAATGGCGGGAGGGGGTGCAGATACGCAGTATTTT. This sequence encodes CASSLMAGGGADTQYF.